Following are 2 T cell receptor beta chains from one sample sequenced in a study of T cells in Graves' hyperthyroidism and ophthalmopathy. Amplification yielded TCR beta CDR3 regions, with RNA transcripts as the source. First-round RT-PCR with HTBI primers amplified the TCR CDR3 region. TCRdb re-called the multiplex PCR reads with MiXCR, one entry per CDR3 protein. This table holds a few hundred thousand distinct CDR3 sequences, approximately 15% found once. Sample: blood. The receptors stem from a woman in her 30s with Graves' ophthalmopathy.

In its sample, this clonotype was seen a few times. A read error may explain this, as a much larger clone is one base away. V gene TRBV7-9 combines with J gene TRBJ1-2, with 7 bases identical to TRBD1. J gave up 8 bases and V 8 bases, and 11 bases lay outside the gene matches. From germline, CDR1 is SEHNR and CDR2 FQNEAQ (reference sequence). The CDR3 runs 13 residues. CDR3 bases: TGTGCCAGCCTGAGACAGGGAGGTGGAGGCTACACCTTC. It specifies CASLRQGGGGYTF.

This clonotype was detected ten times or more. The chain is built from TRBV10-2 and TRBJ2-3; 14 bases are shared with TRBD2. The V gene end was trimmed by 4 bases and the J gene end by 6 bases; junction bases not matched to a gene: 6. The CDR3 length is 16 residues. Germline V gene lookup returns CDR1 WSHSY and CDR2 SAAADI. The CDR3 loop is CASSATSGGARDTQYF. The CDR3 DNA reads TGCGCCAGCAGTGCGACTAGCGGGGGGGCAAGGGATACGCAGTATTTT.